Below are 28 T cell receptor beta chains sequenced from a single sample in a study of vaccination effects on CD4 cells after COVID-19. Using viral peptide pools, the ViraFEST assay grew out antigen-specific CD4+ T cells prior to sequencing. With more than 9 days of culture completed, CD4+ T cells were isolated. Two-dose vaccination with either BNT162b2 or mRNA-1273 was given to the participants. Some clones are missing from TCRdb's copy, which holds only in-frame ones; the method was immunoSEQ multiplex PCR. The sample gives 20,000 to 30,000 clones, 69% of which show up once; 7.5% to 8.5% is in the top ten. These receptors have no identified antigens. The sequences come from CD4+ T cells from PBMCs cultured with SARS-CoV-2 spike peptides, collected after COVID-19 vaccination. Receptors were obtained from a human donor who received a COVID-19 vaccine.

This clone occurred once. The CDR3: CATSSSNSLSGANVLTF. Here the CDR3 DNA reads TGTGCCACCAGTAGTTCGAACAGTCTCTCTGGGGCCAACGTCCTGACTTTC. This chain joins TRBV24-1 and TRBJ2-6; D gene unclear. Germline lookup yields CDR1 KGHDR and CDR2 SFDVKD. The CDR3 sequence is 17 residues long. Trimming removed 6 bases at V and 0 bases at J, with 14 bases between.

The chain links TRBV15 to TRBJ2-1; 12 positions agree with TRBD2. Germline-derived CDR1 and CDR2 are LNHNV and YYDKDF (reference sequence). The CDR3 is made up of 19 amino acids. V lost 0 bases to trimming and J lost 2 bases; unmatched junction nucleotides: 8. The DNA of the CDR3 is TGTGCCACCAGCAGAGATCCCCCTAGCGGGAGGGATACCTACAATGAGCAGTTCTTC. Translated: CATSRDPPSGRDTYNEQFF.

V and J are TRBV10-2 and TRBJ1-1; possible D gene TRBD1, 6 bases. Germline assignment: CDR1 WSHSY and CDR2 SAAADI. This CDR3 spans 12 amino acids. The germline V and J ends were trimmed by 6 bases and 1 base, with 6 bases remaining between them. CDR3 coding DNA: TGCGCCAGCAGGGACAGGAACACTGAAGCTTTCTTT. Translated: CASRDRNTEAFF.

V usage is TRBV6-5 and J usage is TRBJ1-1; D ambiguous. The CDR3 is made up of 15 amino acids. V was shortened by 2 bases and J by 0 bases, with 10 bases between the two germline ends. Germline-derived CDR1 and CDR2 are MNHEY and SVGAGI. The CDR3 sequence: CASSYTRTVNTEAFF. In DNA, the CDR3 is TGTGCCAGCAGTTACACCCGGACGGTGAACACTGAAGCTTTCTTT.

This clone was observed a single time. This chain uses TRBV5-4 with TRBJ1-4; a weak D match, TRBD1 (5 bases). Germline CDR1 and CDR2: SGHNT and YYREEE (reference sequence). The CDR3 extends over 14 amino acids. The germline V and J ends were trimmed by 4 bases and 0 bases, with 7 bases remaining between them. This CDR3 is CASSGGTTNEKLFF. DNA for the CDR3: TGTGCCAGCAGCGGGGGAACAACTAATGAAAAACTGTTTTTT.

This clone is medium-sized by share. Distinct nucleotide sequences in the sample also encode this CDR3. The CDR3 bases are TGCGCCAGCAGCCCTCGAGGGGCGGGAGCCTCCTACAATGAGCAGTTCTTC. Translated, it gives CASSPRGAGASYNEQFF. The chain is built from TRBV5-1 and TRBJ2-1, with 7 bases lining up with TRBD2. Germline V gene sequence: CDR1 SGHRS, CDR2 YFSETQ. There are 17 residues in the CDR3. Losses at the gene ends were 4 bases for V and 0 bases for J; bases not matched to a gene: 10.

This clone came up a few times. This sequence joins TRBV2 and TRBJ2-7, with 9 bases that match TRBD2. V shed 3 bases and J 2 bases; nucleotides not matched to a gene: 2. CDR3 length: 14 residues. Germline V lookup: CDR1 SNHLY, CDR2 FYNNEI. The CDR3 loop is CASSDAGGTYEQYF. CDR3 DNA sequence: TGTGCCAGCAGTGATGCGGGAGGGACCTACGAGCAGTACTTC.

The V and J genes are TRBV14 and TRBJ2-5; D may be TRBD2 (6 bases). The CDR3 length is 18 residues. Trimming shortened V by 1 base and J by 3 bases, and 21 bases separated the two germline ends. Germline CDR1 and CDR2: SGHDN and FVKESK. CDR3 in amino acids: CASSQGRGWRGLEETQYF. The CDR3 DNA reads TGTGCCAGCAGCCAAGGTCGGGGCTGGAGGGGCTTGGAAGAGACCCAGTACTTC.

This rearrangement joins TRBV10-3 to TRBJ2-1, with TRBD2 identical over 11 bases. The CDR3 spans 15 residues. The V and J ends lost 6 bases and 3 bases, in that order; junction bases with no gene match: 4. Per the germline V gene, CDR1 is ENHRY and CDR2 is SYGVKD. The CDR3 loop is CAIRDSGGGYNEQFF. CDR3 nucleotide sequence: TGTGCCATCAGGGATAGCGGGGGGGGCTACAATGAGCAGTTCTTC.

V gene TRBV10-1 combines with J gene TRBJ2-5; 12 nucleotides agree with TRBD2. This CDR3 comprises 17 residues. Per germline, CDR1 WNHNN and CDR2 SYGVQD (reference sequence). Trimming cost V 2 bases and J 3 bases; bases outside gene matches: 7. The chain's CDR3 is CASSEQHGLAGKETQYF. The CDR3 bases are TGCGCCAGCAGTGAGCAACACGGACTAGCGGGGAAAGAGACCCAGTACTTC.

This chain joins TRBV18 and TRBJ2-7, with 10 nucleotides matching TRBD1. The trim removed 6 bases at V and 5 bases at J, leaving 4 bases unmatched. Germline V gene lookup returns CDR1 KGHSH and CDR2 LQKENI. This CDR3 has 13 residues. In DNA form, the CDR3 reads TGTGCCAGCTCGCGGGGGACAGGGGACGAGCAGTACTTC. Protein product: CASSRGTGDEQYF.

J is TRBJ1-6 and V is TRBV27; 7 nucleotides match TRBD1. Trimming took 2 bases from V and 10 from J; bases not matched to a gene: 5. Germline CDR1 MNHEY, CDR2 SMNVEV (reference sequence). The CDR3 runs to 14 residues. CDR3 region: CASSLGRGRSPLHF. The CDR3 region has the DNA TGTGCCAGCAGTTTAGGCAGGGGGAGATCACCCCTCCACTTT.

The chain links TRBV6-5 to TRBJ2-1; TRBD2 aligns across 11 bases. This CDR3 is 15 amino acids long. The V and J ends lost 6 bases and 7 bases, in that order; junction bases with no gene match: 8. Germline CDR1 reads MNHEY; CDR2 reads SVGAGI. The CDR3 DNA reads as TGTGCCAGCAGCAAAGGGACTAGCGGCACGAATGAGCAGTTCTTC. Amino acid sequence: CASSKGTSGTNEQFF.

The chain joins TRBV4-1 to TRBJ2-7; 7 bases fit TRBD2. The V gene's germline CDR1 is MGHRA and CDR2 YSYEKL. The CDR3 is made up of 19 amino acids. V shed 2 bases and J 0 bases; nucleotides not matched to a gene: 16. This CDR3 is CASSQIQTSSGTSSYEQYF. For the CDR3, the DNA is TGCGCCAGCAGCCAAATCCAAACTTCTAGCGGTACTAGCTCCTACGAGCAGTACTTC.

The rearrangement links TRBV6-5 to TRBJ1-5; 7 bases align to TRBD1. The germline V gene has CDR1 MNHEY and CDR2 SVGAGI. The trim removed 8 bases at V and 3 bases at J, leaving 4 bases unmatched. This CDR3 is 13 amino acids long. CDR3 nucleotide sequence: TGTGCCAGCCGGGACAGATACAATCAGCCCCAGCATTTT. This sequence encodes CASRDRYNQPQHF.

Sample share makes this clone medium-sized. The rearrangement uses TRBV5-1 and TRBJ2-1, with 7 bases aligning to TRBD2. This CDR3 spans 14 amino acids. The junction had 3 bases not matched to a gene; V was cut back by 3 bases and J by 3 bases. Germline V gene lookup returns CDR1 SGHRS and CDR2 YFSETQ. CDR3 in amino acids: CASSSAGNYNEQFF. The CDR3 bases are TGCGCCAGCAGCTCAGCGGGAAACTACAATGAGCAGTTCTTC.

The gene calls are TRBV9 and TRBJ2-7, with TRBD1 matching over 7 bases. Looked up from germline, CDR1 is SGDLS and CDR2 is YYNGEE. The CDR3 runs to 16 residues. Trimming removed 0 bases from V and 3 bases from J; junction bases left unmatched: 9. The CDR3 DNA follows: TGTGCCAGCAGCGTAGCCCCTCGGACAGGATACTACGAGCAGTACTTC. Translated: CASSVAPRTGYYEQYF.

V and J are TRBV18 and TRBJ2-3; D not resolved. This CDR3 region has 15 residues. The V end was cut by 2 bases, the J end by 1 base, with 10 bases between. Germline assignment: CDR1 KGHSH and CDR2 LQKENI. This CDR3 reads CASSPGSDGTDTQYF. The CDR3, as DNA: TGTGCCAGCTCACCAGGCTCGGACGGCACAGATACGCAGTATTTT.

J is TRBJ2-7 and V is TRBV6-5; D is unresolved. CDR1 MNHEY and CDR2 SVGAGI come from the germline V gene. CDR3 length equals 11 residues. V lost 6 bases to trimming and J lost 2 bases, with 5 bases between them. The CDR3 spells CASRLAYEQYF. CDR3 bases: TGTGCCAGCAGGCTAGCCTACGAGCAGTACTTC.

By share, this clone counts as medium-sized (0.01 to 0.1%). This chain links TRBV6-1 with TRBJ2-2, with unresolved D. CDR1 and CDR2 from the germline V gene are MNHNS and SASEGT. This CDR3 has 15 amino acids. V dropped 3 bases and J dropped 0 bases, with 8 bases sitting between them. DNA of the CDR3: TGTGCCAGCAGTGAGTACAGCTCGAACACCGGGGAGCTGTTTTTT. Translation gives CASSEYSSNTGELFF.

V usage is TRBV11-2 and J usage is TRBJ1-1, with D uncertain. This CDR3 region has 14 residues. V was cut by 5 bases and J by 5 bases, with 15 bases left in between. The germline gives CDR1 SGHAT, CDR2 FQNNGV. The chain's CDR3 is CASSPLLLGTEAFF. CDR3 nucleotide sequence: TGTGCCAGCAGCCCCCTTCTCTTAGGGACTGAAGCTTTCTTT.

This chain links TRBV13 with TRBJ2-7; TRBD1 aligns across 10 bases. Trimming removed 5 bases from V and 5 bases from J; junction bases left unmatched: 9. CDR3 length: 15 amino acids. Germline CDR1 and CDR2: PRHDT and FYEKMQ (reference sequence). CDR3 sequence reads: CASSPMDRGNNEQYF. CDR3 DNA sequence: TGTGCCAGCAGCCCAATGGACAGGGGGAATAACGAGCAGTACTTC.

The chain carries TRBV5-6 and TRBJ2-7, with TRBD1 matching 10 bases. The V gene's germline CDR1 is SGHDT and CDR2 YYEEEE. V trimming: 0 bases; J trimming: 0 bases; junction bases outside the gene matches: 3. This CDR3 is built from 16 residues. The CDR3 reads CASSLEGQGSSYEQYF. CDR3 nucleotide sequence: TGTGCCAGCAGCTTGGAGGGACAGGGGTCCTCCTACGAGCAGTACTTC.

The CDR3 loop is CASSLSGQGGTDTQYF. DNA of the CDR3: TGCGCCAGCAGCTTGTCGGGACAGGGAGGGACAGATACGCAGTATTTT. The V gene is TRBV5-1, the J gene TRBJ2-3; 9 bases agree with TRBD1. The CDR3 runs to 16 residues. V trimming: 1 base; J trimming: 3 bases; junction bases outside the gene matches: 6. The germline V gene has CDR1 SGHRS and CDR2 YFSETQ.

The genes are TRBV19 and TRBJ2-3, with D possibly being TRBD2 (6 bases). The CDR3 length is 15 residues. Trimming removed 3 bases at V and 4 bases at J, with 14 bases between. CDR1 and CDR2 (germline): LNHDA, SQIVND (reference sequence). CDR3 amino acids: CASSIWGGNADTQYF. CDR3 coding DNA: TGTGCCAGTAGTATTTGGGGCGGGAACGCAGATACGCAGTATTTT.

The chain has TRBV5-1 and TRBJ1-2; 7 bases map to TRBD1. With V trimmed by 3 bases and J by 4 bases, 6 bases remained unmatched. Germline loops: CDR1 SGHRS, CDR2 YFSETQ. The CDR3 length is 14 residues. CDR3 protein: CASSWGQGVYGYTF. The CDR3 region has the DNA TGCGCCAGCAGCTGGGGTCAGGGGGTCTATGGCTACACCTTC.

The chain uses TRBV10-2 and TRBJ1-1; TRBD1 might be the D (5 bases). This CDR3 comprises 15 residues. V lost 2 bases, J lost 1 base, and 11 bases lay in between. The V gene's germline CDR1 is WSHSY and CDR2 SAAADI. This chain's CDR3 is CASSETRGRNTEAFF. The CDR3 bases are TGCGCCAGCAGTGAGACAAGGGGTAGGAACACTGAAGCTTTCTTT.

The chain combines TRBV25-1 with TRBJ1-6; D gene uncertain. Germline CDR1 MGHDK, CDR2 SYGVNS. This CDR3 contains 13 residues. V was pared by 4 bases and J by 8 bases, with 9 bases between. This CDR3 is CASSAWEDSPLHF. DNA of the CDR3: TGTGCCAGCAGTGCGTGGGAGGATTCACCCCTCCACTTT.